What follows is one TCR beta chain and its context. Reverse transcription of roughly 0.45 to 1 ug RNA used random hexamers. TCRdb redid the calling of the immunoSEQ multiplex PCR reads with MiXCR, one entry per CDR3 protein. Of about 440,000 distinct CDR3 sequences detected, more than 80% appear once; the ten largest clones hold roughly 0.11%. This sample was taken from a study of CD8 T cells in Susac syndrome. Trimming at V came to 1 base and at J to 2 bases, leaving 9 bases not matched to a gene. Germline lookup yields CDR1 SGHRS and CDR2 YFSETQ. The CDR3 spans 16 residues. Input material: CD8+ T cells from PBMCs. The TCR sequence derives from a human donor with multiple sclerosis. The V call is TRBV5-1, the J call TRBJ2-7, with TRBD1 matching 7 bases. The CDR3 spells CASSLTFGDRAYEQYF. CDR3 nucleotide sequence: TGCGCCAGCAGCTTGACGTTTGGGGACAGAGCCTACGAGCAGTACTTC.